This TCR beta chain is from a study of response to subunit inactivated influenza vaccine. This clonotype came up a few times. Its antigen is unidentified. Germline V gives CDR1 MNHNY, CDR2 SVGAGI (reference sequence). The CDR3 runs 13 residues. Losses at the gene ends were 7 bases for V and 4 bases for J; bases not matched to a gene: 5. TCRdb reprocessed the RT-PCR reads via MiXCR and lists one record per CDR3 protein. The repertoire holds under 800,000 distinct CDR3 sequences, with approximately 15% as singletons. Study-wide results and caveats: Authors suggested each seasonal flu vaccination may recruit only limited numbers of new T cells.

The clonotype comes from a man between 45 and 60 years old who received an inactivated influenza vaccine. Sequenced here: PBMCs from blood, sampled less than 15 days before vaccination. The chain employs TRBV6-6 and TRBJ2-7; 9 bases match TRBD1. The CDR3 sequence: CASNRDRDYEQYF. The DNA for the CDR3 is TGTGCCAGCAATCGGGACAGGGATTACGAGCAGTACTTC.